This T cell receptor beta chain originates from a study of T cells in Graves' hyperthyroidism and ophthalmopathy (dated by TCRdb to between 2018 and 2021). Study-wide context: Peripheral blood was collected at initial diagnosis, before any treatment. TCR V-J signatures able to tell the groups apart were searched for in a discovery cohort of some 100 patients, of whom 43 had Graves' ophthalmopathy and around 58 had stable Graves' hyperthyroidism. For training and testing, the 80 to 100 patients in the discovery cohort were randomly divided in a 7:3 ratio. Thyroid tissue and blood T-cell repertoires from about six Graves' hyperthyroidism patients were also compared in the study. According to the paper, TCR Vbeta CDR3 sequencing was carried out on about 140 peripheral blood samples, which came from about 45 ophthalmopathy, around 74 hyperthyroidism and roughly 17 progressor patients. After sampling, hyperthyroidism patients received methimazole starting at 30 mg daily, and ophthalmopathy patients received high-dose intravenous methylprednisolone. Whether ophthalmopathy could be predicted prospectively was tested in an independent validation cohort made up of fewer than 20 hyperthyroidism patients plus 17 patients who later progressed to ophthalmopathy.

Stable Graves' hyperthyroidism was defined as no progression to ophthalmopathy during 18 months of follow-up. Hyperthyroidism patients were newly diagnosed, with disease duration under 2 months, and aged 18 to 65 years. The study excluded patients with uncontrolled infections, other autoimmune diseases, pregnancy or lactation. Diagnoses were based on clinical symptoms, serum thyroxine and TRAb, thyroid ultrasound and orbital computed tomography. Ficoll-Paque density gradient centrifugation was used to isolate PBMCs from around 10 ml of fresh peripheral blood. Trizol reagent was used to extract total RNA, and RNA quality was then checked on an Agilent 2100 Bioanalyzer. Study-wide findings and limitations: Ophthalmopathy was separated from stable hyperthyroidism by a 13 V-J signature model, with about 88% sensitivity and 81% to 83% specificity obtained in cross-validation and 80%/75% obtained in testing. Most expanded thyroid clonotypes (frequency above 0.001) were also found in blood, which suggests that blood repertoires may mirror thyroid immune responses. No statistical method was used to fix the sample size in advance, and group allocation was not hidden from the investigators. In validation, the model predicted progression to ophthalmopathy a median of approximately 6.6 months before onset, with approximately 71% sensitivity and around 76% specificity.

This clonotype was found many times. The antigen it binds to is not known. No base-level quality is on record; no much larger clone is a single base apart. TCR beta CDR3 regions were amplified from RNA transcripts. The first round of RT-PCR for the TCR CDR3 was performed with the HTBI primer set and the Qiagen OneStep RT-PCR kit. Libraries were constructed in a second round of multiplex PCR, after which size selection and purification were performed. Sequencing of the libraries was done on an Illumina HiSeq2000 using paired-end 100 bp reads. Per the original workflow: Raw data were processed with SOAPnuke, discarding reads with adapters, uncalled bases, mean Phred below 15, or no exact constant-primer or identifier match. COPE v1.2.5 was used to merge the high-quality paired reads, and each unique nucleotide sequence was defined as a clonotype. MiTCR v1.1 was used to align the clonotypes against IMGT TRBV, TRBD and TRBJ reference segments. The analysis included only V-J combinations with a frequency above 0.0001, which together covered approximately 99% of the repertoires. The TCS score was defined as F50 (clonal expansion) divided by E x V (chaos), with BLOSUM62-based TCRdist calculated between CDR3 peptides within each V-J. Welch's t-statistics and random forest reduced just over 500 V-J features to about 12, which were used in a naive Bayes classifier (R e1071). Using fastp trimming at Q25 and MiXCR clonotype assembly, TCRdb reanalyzed the public sequencing data and kept in-frame beta chains. Every CDR3 protein is listed once, alongside the most common genes and DNA of its rows. TCRdb's processing, not the authors', yielded these V and J calls. Within this sample are hundreds of thousands of distinct CDR3 sequences, with approximately 15% of them counted one time only. Together, the top ten hold around 9.6% of the sample.

For CDR1 and CDR2, the germline V gene lists SGHNT and YENEEA. The CDR3 starts with the cysteine, ends with the phenylalanine, and has 18 residues. Solely the CDR3 DNA is kept, with 54 bases framed from the first base. V is pared back by 1 base and J by 7 bases, with 25 bases lying between the germline termini. This clonotype was sampled from a woman under 30 with Graves' hyperthyroidism. Source material: blood. This chain is built from TRBV11-3 and TRBJ1-1; TRBD1 is possibly the D segment (5 matching bases). The DNA sequence is TGTGCCAGCAGCTTAGGCTTTTCGGGGGGGTTGGTCCCCGATGAAGCTTTCTTT. It translates to CASSLGFSGGLVPDEAFF. When the CDR3 is completed using the reference TRBV11-3 and TRBJ1-1 genes on either side, the full variable domain is EAGVVQSPRYKIIEKKQPVAFWCNPISGHNTLYWYLQNLGQGPELLIRYENEEAVDDSQLPKDRFSAERLKGVDSTLKIQPAELGDSAVYLCASSLGFSGGLVPDEAFFGQGTRLTVV.